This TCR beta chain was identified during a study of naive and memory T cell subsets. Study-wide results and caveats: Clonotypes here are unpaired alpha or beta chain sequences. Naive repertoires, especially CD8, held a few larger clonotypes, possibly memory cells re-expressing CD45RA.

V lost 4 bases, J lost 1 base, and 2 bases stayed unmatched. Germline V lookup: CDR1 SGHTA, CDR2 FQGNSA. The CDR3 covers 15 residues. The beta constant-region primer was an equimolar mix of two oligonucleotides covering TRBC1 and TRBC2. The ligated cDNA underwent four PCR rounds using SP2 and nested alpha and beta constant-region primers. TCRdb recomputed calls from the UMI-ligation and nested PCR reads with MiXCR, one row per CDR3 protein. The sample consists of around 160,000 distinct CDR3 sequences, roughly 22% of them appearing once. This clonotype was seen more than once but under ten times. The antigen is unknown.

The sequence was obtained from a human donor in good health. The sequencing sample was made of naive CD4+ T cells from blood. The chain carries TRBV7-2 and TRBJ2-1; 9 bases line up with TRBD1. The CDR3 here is CASSSDRGSYNEQFF. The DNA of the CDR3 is TGTGCCAGCAGCTCGGACAGGGGTTCCTACAATGAGCAGTTCTTC.